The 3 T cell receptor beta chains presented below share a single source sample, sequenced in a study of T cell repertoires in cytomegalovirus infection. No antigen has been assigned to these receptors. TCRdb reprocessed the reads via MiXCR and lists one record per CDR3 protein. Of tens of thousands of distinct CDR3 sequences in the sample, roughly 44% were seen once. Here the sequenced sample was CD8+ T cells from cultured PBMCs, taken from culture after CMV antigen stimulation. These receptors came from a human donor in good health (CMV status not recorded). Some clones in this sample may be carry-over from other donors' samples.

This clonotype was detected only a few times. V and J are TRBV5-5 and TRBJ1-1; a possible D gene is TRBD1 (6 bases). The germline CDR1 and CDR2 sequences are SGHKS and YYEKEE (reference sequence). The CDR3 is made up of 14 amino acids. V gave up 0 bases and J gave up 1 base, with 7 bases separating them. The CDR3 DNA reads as TGTGCCAGCAGCTTGGGCAGGGGGAACACTGAAGCTTTCTTT. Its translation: CASSLGRGNTEAFF.

The CDR3 loop reads CASSLDRYPNTEAFF. As DNA, the CDR3 is TGTGCCAGCAGCCTGGACAGGTACCCGAACACTGAAGCTTTCTTT. V and J are TRBV7-3 and TRBJ1-1, with 7 bases lining up with TRBD1. Germline CDR1 and CDR2: SGHTA and FQGTGA. This CDR3 spans 15 amino acids. V shed 5 bases, J shed 1 base, and the junction held 7 bases outside the gene matches. The whole variable domain, remainder taken from reference TRBV7-3 and TRBJ1-1, is GAGVSQTPSNKVTEKGKYVELRCDPISGHTALYWYRQSLGQGPEFLIYFQGTGAADDSGLPNDRFFAVRPEGSVSTLKIQRTERGDSAVYLCASSLDRYPNTEAFFGQGTRLTVV.

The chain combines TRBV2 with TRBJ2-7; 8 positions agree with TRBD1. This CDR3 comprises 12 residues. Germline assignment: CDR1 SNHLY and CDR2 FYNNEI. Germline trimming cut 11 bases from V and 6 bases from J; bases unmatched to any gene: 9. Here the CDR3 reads CAGTQGAREQYF. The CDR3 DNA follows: TGTGCCGGGACTCAGGGGGCTCGCGAGCAGTACTTC.